This entry lists 22 T cell receptor beta chains sequenced from one sample in a study of response to subunit inactivated influenza vaccine. TCRdb redid the calling of the RT-PCR reads with MiXCR, one entry per CDR3 protein. This table holds some 600,000 distinct CDR3 sequences, about 15% found once. This sample comprised PBMCs from blood, obtained 14 to 15 days before vaccination. These TCRs come from a man over 45 who received an inactivated influenza vaccine.

This chain joins TRBV12-3 or TRBV12-4 and TRBJ2-1; D is perhaps TRBD1 (6 bases). V shed 7 bases and J shed 6 bases, with 19 bases lying between them. CDR3 length equals 15 residues. CDR3 coding DNA: TGTGCCAGCACCTCATCCAGGGGACGTCCCAATGAGCAGTTCTTC. This gives the protein CASTSSRGRPNEQFF.

This clonotype was picked up a small number of times. This rearrangement joins TRBV2 to TRBJ2-7; the match to TRBD1 covers 8 bases. V shed 6 bases, J shed 3 bases, and the junction held 10 bases outside the gene matches. Germline V gene lookup returns CDR1 SNHLY and CDR2 FYNNEI. The CDR3 runs to 15 residues. The CDR3 reads CASRPPGGAGYEQYF. The CDR3 DNA reads as TGTGCCAGCAGACCCCCAGGGGGCGCGGGCTACGAGCAGTACTTC. Looking up the rest from reference TRBV2 and TRBJ2-7 gives the full variable domain: EPEVTQTPSHQVTQMGQEVILRCVPISNHLYFYWYRQILGQKVEFLVSFYNNEISEKSEIFDDQFSVERPDGSNFTLKIRSTKLEDSAMYFCASRPPGGAGYEQYFGPGTRLTVT.

This clonotype came up a few times. This rearrangement joins TRBV28 to TRBJ2-7; 7 nucleotides match TRBD1. V trimming: 4 bases; J trimming: 2 bases; junction bases outside the gene matches: 8. Germline CDR1 reads MDHEN; CDR2 reads SYDVKM. The CDR3 spans 15 residues. In DNA form, the CDR3 reads TGTGCCAGCAGTTCCTACAGGGGCTTCACCTACGAGCAGTACTTC. Its protein is CASSSYRGFTYEQYF.

J is TRBJ2-1 and V is TRBV7-9; either TRBD1 or TRBD2 may fit D (7 bases each). This CDR3 is 17 amino acids long. V was cut by 6 bases and J by 0 bases, with 18 bases left in between. Per germline, CDR1 SEHNR and CDR2 FQNEAQ (reference sequence). The CDR3 here is CASSAPGGLSSYNEQFF. In DNA, the CDR3 is TGTGCCAGCAGTGCCCCAGGGGGACTAAGCTCCTACAATGAGCAGTTCTTC.

The rearrangement joins TRBV7-9 to TRBJ1-1; D ambiguous. Germline V CDR1 and CDR2: SEHNR, FQNEAQ (reference sequence). The CDR3 extends over 14 amino acids. Trimming took off 4 bases at V and 1 base at J, with 10 bases between the two ends. CDR3: CASSSVFKNTEAFF. CDR3 DNA sequence: TGTGCCAGCAGCTCGGTATTTAAGAACACTGAAGCTTTCTTT.

V gene TRBV4-3 combines with J gene TRBJ1-6; unclear D gene. With 0 bases removed from V and 14 bases from J, the gap between germline ends came to 14 bases. The germline gives CDR1 LGHNA, CDR2 YSLEER. The CDR3 totals 14 residues. The CDR3 spells CASSQDRQLLSLHF. As DNA, the CDR3 is TGCGCCAGCAGCCAAGATCGGCAGCTCCTCTCCCTCCACTTT.

This clonotype was counted only a few times. This chain links TRBV4-1 with TRBJ2-2; D tentatively fits TRBD1 or TRBD2 (6 bases each). The CDR3 contains 15 residues. Germline values: CDR1 MGHRA, CDR2 YSYEKL. V was pared by 4 bases and J by 3 bases, with 12 bases between. The chain's CDR3 is CASSLRDKDTGELFF. CDR3 DNA: TGCGCCAGCAGCCTGCGGGACAAGGACACCGGGGAGCTGTTTTTT.

The sample holds a few counts of this clonotype. This sequence joins TRBV10-3 and TRBJ2-5; TRBD2 matches at 8 bases. The germline gives CDR1 ENHRY, CDR2 SYGVKD. CDR3 length: 17 amino acids. The ends lost 4 bases at V and 2 bases at J; junction bases unmatched: 12. The CDR3 DNA reads TGTGCCATCAGTGGTCAGCTGGCGGGGGGTCTTCAAGAGACCCAGTACTTC. Translating it yields CAISGQLAGGLQETQYF.

There are many counts of this clonotype. The chain joins TRBV28 to TRBJ2-1; 11 positions match TRBD1. The CDR3 loop spans 14 amino acids. The germline gives CDR1 MDHEN, CDR2 SYDVKM. Trimming at V came to 10 bases and at J to 7 bases, leaving 9 bases not matched to a gene. This CDR3 reads CAIRTGGDHNEQFF. CDR3 nucleotide sequence: TGTGCCATTCGGACAGGGGGCGATCATAATGAGCAGTTCTTC.

The V and J genes are TRBV19 and TRBJ2-1; 10 bases are a match to TRBD1. The CDR3 length is 15 residues. Per germline, CDR1 LNHDA and CDR2 SQIVND (reference sequence). Unmatched junction bases numbered 7, after V lost 4 bases and J lost 7 bases. Here the CDR3 reads CASSTPGTGENEQFF. CDR3 DNA sequence: TGTGCCAGTAGTACCCCCGGGACAGGGGAGAATGAGCAGTTCTTC.

Only a few counts were recorded for this clonotype. The chain uses TRBV14 and TRBJ2-1; D is possibly TRBD1 (7 bases). This CDR3 spans 17 amino acids. V lost 3 bases and J lost 9, with 24 bases in between. In germline, CDR1 is SGHDN, CDR2 FVKESK. Here the CDR3 reads CASSQAPGGSQGGEQFF. CDR3 bases: TGTGCCAGCAGCCAGGCCCCAGGTGGGAGCCAGGGGGGTGAGCAGTTCTTC.

There are many counts of this clonotype. The rearrangement links TRBV12-3 or TRBV12-4 to TRBJ1-2; 10 nucleotides line up with TRBD1. CDR3 size: 15 residues. With 6 bases clipped from V and 1 base from J, the junction kept 5 bases outside the gene matches. The CDR3 region has the DNA TGTGCCAGCAGGTTGACAGGGGGCTTTAACTATGGCTACACCTTC. It yields the protein CASRLTGGFNYGYTF.

This clonotype was detected only once. V is TRBV7-2 and J is TRBJ1-1; no reliable D call. V lost 2 bases and J lost 7, with 8 bases in between. Germline V gene sequence: CDR1 SGHTA, CDR2 FQGNSA. The CDR3 has 12 residues. The CDR3 protein is CASSLTSVEAFF. CDR3 coding DNA: TGTGCCAGCAGCTTAACGTCCGTTGAAGCTTTCTTT. The variable domain in full, completed from reference TRBV7-2 and TRBJ1-1, reads GAGVSQSPSNKVTEKGKDVELRCDPISGHTALYWYRQSLGQGLEFLIYFQGNSAPDKSGLPSDRFSAERTGGSVSTLTIQRTQQEDSAVYLCASSLTSVEAFFGQGTRLTVV.

Details on this clonotype: The junction differs from germline at one of its ends, possibly a read error. V gene TRBV7-2 combines with J gene TRBJ2-3; D unclear. This CDR3 comprises 13 residues. In germline, CDR1 is SGHTA, CDR2 FQGNSA. The CDR3 loop is CASSLDRTHTQYF. The CDR3 coding sequence is TGTGCCAGCAGCTTGGATCGCACACATACGCAGTATTTT.

This clonotype was recorded a few times. The rearrangement joins TRBV7-2 to TRBJ1-4; TRBD1 might be the D (5 bases). Looked up from germline, CDR1 is SGHTA and CDR2 is FQGNSA. The ends were cut back, 3 bases at V and 4 bases at J, with 15 bases in the middle. The CDR3 consists of 16 residues. The CDR3 bases are TGTGCCAGCAGCTTCGTGAGGGGCGTCGGTAATGAAAAACTGTTTTTT. Encoded protein: CASSFVRGVGNEKLFF.

This chain joins TRBV15 and TRBJ2-1; a possible D gene is TRBD2 (5 bases). The CDR3 runs 17 residues. Germline CDR1 LNHNV, CDR2 YYDKDF (reference sequence). V lost 0 bases, J lost 4 bases, and 16 bases lay in between. CDR3: CATSRDPTTRRYNEQFF. As DNA, the CDR3 is TGTGCCACCAGCAGAGATCCGACTACCAGGCGGTACAATGAGCAGTTCTTC.

This clonotype was counted between two and nine times. V is TRBV12-3 or TRBV12-4 and J is TRBJ2-1; D might be TRBD1 (5 bases). This CDR3 region has 14 residues. Trimming removed 0 bases from V and 4 bases from J, with 7 bases in between. The CDR3 DNA sequence: TGTGCCAGCAGTTTAGCGGGGCTATACAATGAGCAGTTCTTC. Translating gives CASSLAGLYNEQFF.

This clonotype was recorded at least ten times. The chain employs TRBV14 and TRBJ2-2; 14 bases map to TRBD2. This CDR3 contains 18 residues. The ends lost 2 bases at V and 4 bases at J; junction bases unmatched: 6. Germline assignment: CDR1 SGHDN and CDR2 FVKESK. Written as DNA, the CDR3 is TGTGCCAGCAGCCAACGGACTAGCGGGAGGCCGAGCACCGGGGAGCTGTTTTTT. Translation gives CASSQRTSGRPSTGELFF.

This rearrangement joins TRBV30 to TRBJ2-3, with TRBD2 matching over 8 bases. V trimming: 5 bases; J trimming: 8 bases; junction bases outside the gene matches: 0. Germline CDR1 is GTSNPN and CDR2 is SVGIG (reference sequence). The CDR3 runs 10 residues. CDR3 in amino acids: CAWGLATQYF. The CDR3 region has the DNA TGTGCCTGGGGACTAGCTACGCAGTATTTT.

This clonotype has just a few counts. This sequence joins TRBV12-3 or TRBV12-4 and TRBJ2-3, with a possible D match to TRBD2 (6 bases). Between the trimmed V and J ends, which lost 9 bases and 2 bases, there was a span of 12 bases. There are 13 residues in the CDR3. CDR3: CARPGENTDTQYF. The CDR3 nucleotides read TGTGCCAGACCGGGGGAAAACACAGATACGCAGTATTTT.

The chain has TRBV7-8 and TRBJ2-2; D call uncertain. The CDR3 is made up of 16 amino acids. CDR1 and CDR2 from the germline V gene are SGHVS and FQNEAQ. Trimming stripped 2 bases from V and 1 base from J, with 11 bases between. The CDR3 DNA is TGTGCCAGCAGCTTAATGTCTGGCGGGAACACCGGGGAGCTGTTTTTT. This codes for CASSLMSGGNTGELFF.

V usage is TRBV6-2 or TRBV6-3 and J usage is TRBJ2-3, with no clear D. In germline, CDR1 is MNHEY, CDR2 SVGEGT. This CDR3 region has 16 residues. V lost 6 bases and J lost 2, with 18 bases in between. CDR3 sequence: CASSYGPSSNTDTQYF. CDR3 nucleotide sequence: TGTGCCAGCAGCTACGGACCGAGTTCAAACACAGATACGCAGTATTTT.